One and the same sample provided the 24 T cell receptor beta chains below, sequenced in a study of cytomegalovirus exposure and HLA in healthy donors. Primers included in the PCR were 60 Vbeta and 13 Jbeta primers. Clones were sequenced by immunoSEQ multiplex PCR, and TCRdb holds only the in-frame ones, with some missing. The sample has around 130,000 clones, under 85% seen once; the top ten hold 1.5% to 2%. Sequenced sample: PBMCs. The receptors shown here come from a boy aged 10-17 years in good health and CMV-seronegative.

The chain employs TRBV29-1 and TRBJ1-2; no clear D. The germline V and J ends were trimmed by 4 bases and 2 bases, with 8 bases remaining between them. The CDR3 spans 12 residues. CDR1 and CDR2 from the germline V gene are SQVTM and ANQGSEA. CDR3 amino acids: CSVGGENYGYTF. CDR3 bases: TGCAGCGTTGGGGGAGAGAACTATGGCTACACCTTC.

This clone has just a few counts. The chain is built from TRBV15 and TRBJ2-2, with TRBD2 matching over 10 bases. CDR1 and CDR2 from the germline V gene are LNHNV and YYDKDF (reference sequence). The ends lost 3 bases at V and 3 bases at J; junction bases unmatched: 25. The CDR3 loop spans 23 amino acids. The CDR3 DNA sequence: TGTGCCACCAGCAGGATCGGGGCGCCGACTAGCGGGTGGGGGCGCCTGGACACCGGGGAGCTGTTTTTT. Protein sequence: CATSRIGAPTSGWGRLDTGELFF.

CDR3 in amino acids: CASSLARTSGRADEQFF. The CDR3 DNA reads TGTGCCAGCAGCTTAGCGAGGACTAGCGGGAGGGCCGATGAGCAGTTCTTC. V and J are TRBV7-9 and TRBJ2-1; 15 positions match TRBD2. CDR1 is SEHNR, CDR2 FQNEAQ, per germline (reference sequence). The CDR3 length is 17 residues. Trimming took 0 bases from V and 8 from J; bases not matched to a gene: 5.

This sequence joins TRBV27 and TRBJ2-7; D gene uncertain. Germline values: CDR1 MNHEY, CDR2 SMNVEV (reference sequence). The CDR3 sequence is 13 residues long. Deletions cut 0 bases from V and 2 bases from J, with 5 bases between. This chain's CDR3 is CASSLSSTYEQYF. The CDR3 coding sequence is TGTGCCAGCAGTTTATCTTCTACCTACGAGCAGTACTTC.

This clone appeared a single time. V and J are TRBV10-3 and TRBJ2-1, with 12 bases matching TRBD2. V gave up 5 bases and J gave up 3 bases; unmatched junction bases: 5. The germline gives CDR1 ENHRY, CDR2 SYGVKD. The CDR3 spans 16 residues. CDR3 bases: TGTGCCATCAGTCCTCAGACTAGCGGGAGCTACAATGAGCAGTTCTTC. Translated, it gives CAISPQTSGSYNEQFF.

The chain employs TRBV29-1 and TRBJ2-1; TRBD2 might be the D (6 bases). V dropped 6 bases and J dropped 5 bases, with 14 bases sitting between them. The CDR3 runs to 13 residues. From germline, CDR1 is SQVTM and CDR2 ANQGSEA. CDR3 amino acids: CSVDWGGHNEQFF. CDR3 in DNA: TGCAGCGTGGACTGGGGAGGACACAATGAGCAGTTCTTC.

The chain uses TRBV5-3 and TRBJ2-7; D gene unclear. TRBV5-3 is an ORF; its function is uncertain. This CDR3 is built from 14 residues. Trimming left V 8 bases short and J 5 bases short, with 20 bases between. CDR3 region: CARGSRSPPHEQYF. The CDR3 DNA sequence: TGTGCCAGGGGTAGCCGGAGTCCCCCCCACGAGCAGTACTTC.

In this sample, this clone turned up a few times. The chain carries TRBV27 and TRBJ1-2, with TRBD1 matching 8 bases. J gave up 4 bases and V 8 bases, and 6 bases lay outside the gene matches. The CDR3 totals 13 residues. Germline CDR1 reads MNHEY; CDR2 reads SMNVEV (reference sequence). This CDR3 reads CASGDRILYGYTF. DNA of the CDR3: TGTGCCAGCGGGGACAGGATCCTCTATGGCTACACCTTC.

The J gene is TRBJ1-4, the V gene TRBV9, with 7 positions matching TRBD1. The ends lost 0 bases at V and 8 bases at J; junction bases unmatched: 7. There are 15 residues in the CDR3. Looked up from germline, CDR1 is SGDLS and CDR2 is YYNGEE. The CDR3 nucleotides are TGTGCCAGCAGCGTAGATCAGGGGGAATGGGAAAAACTGTTTTTT. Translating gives CASSVDQGEWEKLFF.

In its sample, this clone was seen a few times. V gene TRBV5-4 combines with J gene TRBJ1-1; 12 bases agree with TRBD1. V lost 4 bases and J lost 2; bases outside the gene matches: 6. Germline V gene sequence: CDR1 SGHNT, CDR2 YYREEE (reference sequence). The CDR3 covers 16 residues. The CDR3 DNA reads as TGTGCCAGCAGCAAGGGACAGGGGGCGTTCAACACTGAAGCTTTCTTT. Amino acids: CASSKGQGAFNTEAFF.

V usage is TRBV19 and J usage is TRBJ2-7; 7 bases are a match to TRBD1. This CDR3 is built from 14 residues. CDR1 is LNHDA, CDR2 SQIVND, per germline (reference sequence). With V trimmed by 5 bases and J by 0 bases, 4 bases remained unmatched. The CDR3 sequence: CASSLRDSSYEQYF. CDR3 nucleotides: TGTGCCAGTAGTCTTAGGGACAGCTCCTACGAGCAGTACTTC.

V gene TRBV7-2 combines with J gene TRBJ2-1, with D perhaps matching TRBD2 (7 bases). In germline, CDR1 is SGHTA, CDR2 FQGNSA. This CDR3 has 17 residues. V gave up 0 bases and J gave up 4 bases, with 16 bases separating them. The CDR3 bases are TGTGCCAGCAGCTTAGCTGTGCGGGGGCCCCTATACAATGAGCAGTTCTTC. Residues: CASSLAVRGPLYNEQFF.

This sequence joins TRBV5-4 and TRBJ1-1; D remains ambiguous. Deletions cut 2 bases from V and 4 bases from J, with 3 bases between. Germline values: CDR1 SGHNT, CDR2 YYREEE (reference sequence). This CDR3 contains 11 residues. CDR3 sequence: CASSLATEAFF. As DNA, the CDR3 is TGTGCCAGCAGCTTAGCCACTGAAGCTTTCTTT.

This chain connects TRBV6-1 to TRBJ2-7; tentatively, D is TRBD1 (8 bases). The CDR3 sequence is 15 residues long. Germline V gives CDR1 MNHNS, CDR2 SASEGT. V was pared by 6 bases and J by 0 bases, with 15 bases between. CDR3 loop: CASRAGQASSYEQYF. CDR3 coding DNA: TGTGCCAGCAGAGCGGGACAGGCGAGCTCCTACGAGCAGTACTTC.

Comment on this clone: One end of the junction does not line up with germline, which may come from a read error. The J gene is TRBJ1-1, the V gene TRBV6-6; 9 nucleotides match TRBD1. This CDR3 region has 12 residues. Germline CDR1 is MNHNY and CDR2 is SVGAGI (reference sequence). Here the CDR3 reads CASSRGQGKIRF. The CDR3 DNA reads TGTGCCAGCAGTAGGGGACAGGGAAAGATAAGGTTT.

The CDR3 here is CASSSPLRDSNTGELFF. The CDR3 region has the DNA TGTGCCAGCAGCTCCCCCCTTCGGGACTCGAACACCGGGGAGCTGTTTTTT. The chain employs TRBV7-3 and TRBJ2-2; D may be TRBD2 (6 bases). This CDR3 comprises 17 residues. V dropped 4 bases and J dropped 0 bases, with 15 bases sitting between them. In germline, CDR1 is SGHTA, CDR2 FQGTGA. The whole variable domain, filled in from reference TRBV7-3 and TRBJ2-2, reads GAGVSQTPSNKVTEKGKYVELRCDPISGHTALYWYRQSLGQGPEFLIYFQGTGAADDSGLPNDRFFAVRPEGSVSTLKIQRTERGDSAVYLCASSSPLRDSNTGELFFGEGSRLTVL.

The CDR3 nucleotides are TGTGCCAGCAGCTTAAGGGGGGAGGGGGGTGACAATGAGCAGTTCTTC. This gives the protein CASSLRGEGGDNEQFF. This sequence joins TRBV7-2 and TRBJ2-1; possibly TRBD2 for D (7 bases). The CDR3 is 16 amino acids. Trimming removed 2 bases at V and 5 bases at J, with 16 bases between. Germline assignment: CDR1 SGHTA and CDR2 FQGNSA.

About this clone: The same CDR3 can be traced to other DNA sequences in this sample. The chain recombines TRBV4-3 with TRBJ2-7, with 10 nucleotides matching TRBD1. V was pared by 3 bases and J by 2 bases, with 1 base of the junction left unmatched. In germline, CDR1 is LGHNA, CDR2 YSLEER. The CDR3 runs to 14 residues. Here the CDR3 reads CASSQGQGTYEQYF. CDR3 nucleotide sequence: TGCGCCAGCAGCCAGGGACAGGGGACCTACGAGCAGTACTTC.

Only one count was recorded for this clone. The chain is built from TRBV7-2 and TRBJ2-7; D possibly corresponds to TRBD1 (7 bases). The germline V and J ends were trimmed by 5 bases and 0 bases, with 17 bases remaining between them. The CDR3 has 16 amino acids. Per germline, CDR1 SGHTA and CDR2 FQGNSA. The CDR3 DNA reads TGTGCCAGCAGCCCCTTAGGAGGGGGCACCTCCTACGAGCAGTACTTC. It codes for CASSPLGGGTSYEQYF.

CDR3 in amino acids: CASSGETSRSKLFF. In DNA, the CDR3 is TGTGCCAGCAGTGGGGAGACTAGCAGGTCGAAGCTGTTTTTT. The rearrangement links TRBV2 to TRBJ2-2; 7 nucleotides agree with TRBD2. CDR1 and CDR2 from the germline V gene are SNHLY and FYNNEI. With V trimmed by 4 bases and J by 12 bases, 11 bases remained unmatched. There are 14 residues in the CDR3.

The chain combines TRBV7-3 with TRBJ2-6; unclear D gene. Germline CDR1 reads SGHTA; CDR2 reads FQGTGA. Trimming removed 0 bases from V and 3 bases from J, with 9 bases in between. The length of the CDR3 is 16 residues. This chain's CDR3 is CASSLTGSGGANVLTF. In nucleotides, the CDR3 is TGTGCCAGCAGCTTAACTGGTTCGGGTGGGGCCAACGTCCTGACTTTC.

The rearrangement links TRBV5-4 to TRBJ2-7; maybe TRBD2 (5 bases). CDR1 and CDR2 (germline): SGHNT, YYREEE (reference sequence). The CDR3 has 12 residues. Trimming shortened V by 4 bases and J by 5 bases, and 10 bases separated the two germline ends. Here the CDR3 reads CASSPRGHEQYF. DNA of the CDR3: TGTGCCAGCAGCCCTCGCGGGCACGAGCAGTACTTC.

The CDR3 region has the DNA TGTGCCACCAGGACAGGAACGGAGAACACTGAAGCTTTCTTT. Translating gives CATRTGTENTEAFF. The chain has TRBV10-3 and TRBJ1-1, with TRBD1 identical over 7 bases. The CDR3 consists of 14 residues. Germline lookup yields CDR1 ENHRY and CDR2 SYGVKD. V lost 10 bases, J lost 1 base, and 9 bases stayed unmatched.

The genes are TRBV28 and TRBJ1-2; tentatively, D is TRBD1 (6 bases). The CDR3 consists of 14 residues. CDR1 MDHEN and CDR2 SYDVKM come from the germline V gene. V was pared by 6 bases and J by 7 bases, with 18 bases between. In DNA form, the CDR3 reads TGTGCCAGCAGCGGGCCCTCTACAGGGTCTGGCTACACCTTC. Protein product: CASSGPSTGSGYTF.